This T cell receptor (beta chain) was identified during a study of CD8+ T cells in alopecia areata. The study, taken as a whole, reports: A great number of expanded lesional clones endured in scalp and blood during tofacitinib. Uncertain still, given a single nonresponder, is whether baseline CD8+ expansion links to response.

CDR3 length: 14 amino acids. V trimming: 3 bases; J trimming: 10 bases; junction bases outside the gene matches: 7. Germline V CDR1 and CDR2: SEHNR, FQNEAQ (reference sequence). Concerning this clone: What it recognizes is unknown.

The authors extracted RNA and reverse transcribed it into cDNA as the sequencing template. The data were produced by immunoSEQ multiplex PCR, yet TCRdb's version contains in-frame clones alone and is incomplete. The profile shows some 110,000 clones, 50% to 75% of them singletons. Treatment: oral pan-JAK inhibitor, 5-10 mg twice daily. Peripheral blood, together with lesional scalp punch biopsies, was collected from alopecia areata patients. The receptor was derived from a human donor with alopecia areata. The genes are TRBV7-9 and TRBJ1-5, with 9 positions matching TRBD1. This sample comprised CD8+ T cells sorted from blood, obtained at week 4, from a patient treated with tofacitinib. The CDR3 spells CASSLSDRGKPQHF. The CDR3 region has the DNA TGTGCCAGCAGCTTGTCGGACAGGGGAAAACCCCAGCATTTT.